These 14 T cell receptor beta chains were all obtained from the same sample, sequenced in a study of cytomegalovirus exposure and HLA in healthy donors. The PCR was carried out with 60 Vbeta primers and 13 Jbeta primers. Generated by immunoSEQ multiplex PCR, the TCRdb table keeps only in-frame clones and is missing some. Of roughly 200,000 clones in the sample, about 90% were seen once. Material: PBMCs. All receptors derive from a boy younger than 10 in good health and CMV-seronegative.

The chain recombines TRBV2 with TRBJ1-3; D gene unclear. CDR1 and CDR2 from the germline V gene are SNHLY and FYNNEI. CDR3 size: 13 residues. V lost 6 bases and J lost 0, with 6 bases in between. CDR3 in amino acids: CASSPGSGNTIYF. The CDR3 bases are TGTGCCAGCAGCCCGGGCTCTGGAAACACCATATATTTT.

The chain joins TRBV5-5 to TRBJ2-2; TRBD2 agrees at 9 bases. V shed 3 bases and J 5 bases; nucleotides not matched to a gene: 8. CDR1 is SGHKS and CDR2 is YYEKEE in the germline V gene (reference sequence). The CDR3 has 16 amino acids. CDR3 coding DNA: TGTGCCAGCAGCTGGGGGACTAGCTTGGGAACCGGGGAGCTGTTTTTT. Translation gives CASSWGTSLGTGELFF.

The V gene is TRBV6-5, the J gene TRBJ2-1, with D perhaps TRBD2 (5 bases). The germline V and J ends were trimmed by 1 base and 5 bases, with 12 bases remaining between them. CDR1 is MNHEY and CDR2 is SVGAGI in the germline V gene. This CDR3 comprises 15 residues. CDR3 amino acids: CASSYLGRAHNEQFF. The CDR3 DNA reads as TGTGCCAGCAGTTACTTAGGGCGGGCCCACAATGAGCAGTTCTTC.

The gene calls are TRBV6-5 and TRBJ2-1, with TRBD2 matching 10 bases. J lost 5 bases, V lost 8 bases, and 3 bases had no gene match. The CDR3 spans 13 residues. Per the germline V gene, CDR1 is MNHEY and CDR2 is SVGAGI. The CDR3 sequence is CASGTSVNNEQFF. For the CDR3, the DNA is TGTGCCAGCGGGACTAGCGTCAACAATGAGCAGTTCTTC.

V and J are TRBV7-9 and TRBJ1-4; D uncertain. The ends were cut back, 5 bases at V and 13 bases at J, with 17 bases in the middle. The CDR3 spans 13 residues. Germline V gives CDR1 SEHNR, CDR2 FQNEAQ (reference sequence). This chain's CDR3 is CASSPESSRGLFF. The CDR3 nucleotides read TGTGCCAGCAGCCCAGAATCAAGTCGGGGACTGTTTTTT.

V usage is TRBV29-1 and J usage is TRBJ1-2; 7 bases align to TRBD1. The CDR3 totals 14 residues. After removal of 1 base from V and 3 bases from J, the junction contained 5 bases not matched to a gene. The germline gives CDR1 SQVTM, CDR2 ANQGSEA. The CDR3 spells CSVEVTGEDYGYTF. CDR3 bases: TGCAGCGTTGAAGTTACAGGGGAAGACTATGGCTACACCTTC.

The rearrangement joins TRBV6-5 to TRBJ1-1; D is possibly TRBD1 (6 bases). The CDR3 totals 16 residues. Trimming left V 2 bases short and J 5 bases short, with 18 bases between. Per germline, CDR1 MNHEY and CDR2 SVGAGI. CDR3 protein: CASSYGVAGAWTEAFF. As DNA, the CDR3 is TGTGCCAGCAGTTACGGTGTTGCGGGGGCCTGGACTGAAGCTTTCTTT.

The V gene is TRBV27, the J gene TRBJ2-1; D is possibly TRBD2 (5 bases). Per germline, CDR1 MNHEY and CDR2 SMNVEV (reference sequence). This CDR3 is built from 18 residues. V dropped 3 bases and J dropped 2 bases, with 20 bases sitting between them. The CDR3 region is CASSFRNEGPLTYNEQFF. CDR3 DNA: TGTGCCAGCAGTTTTAGGAACGAGGGCCCCCTTACCTACAATGAGCAGTTCTTC.

The gene calls are TRBV28 and TRBJ2-3; TRBD1 is a possible D gene (6 bases). The germline V and J ends were trimmed by 5 bases and 14 bases, with 14 bases remaining between them. Germline lookup yields CDR1 MDHEN and CDR2 SYDVKM. There are 11 residues in the CDR3. The CDR3 region has the DNA TGTGCCAGCAGTGGGGGCTGGGAGAGGTATTTT. This encodes CASSGGWERYF.

The J gene is TRBJ2-1, the V gene TRBV29-1; D may be TRBD1 (6 bases). CDR3 length equals 10 residues. The germline CDR1 and CDR2 sequences are SQVTM and ANQGSEA. Between the trimmed V and J ends, which lost 3 bases and 9 bases, there was a span of 6 bases. The CDR3 nucleotides read TGCAGCGTTGACAGGGGTGAGCAGTTCTTC. Translating it yields CSVDRGEQFF.

The CDR3: CASSLLVRGEKLFF. Written as DNA, the CDR3 is TGTGCCAGCAGCTTGTTAGTCAGGGGAGAAAAACTGTTTTTT. V and J are TRBV5-6 and TRBJ1-4, with D possibly being TRBD1 (6 bases). Trimming shortened V by 1 base and J by 8 bases, and 12 bases separated the two germline ends. CDR1 SGHDT and CDR2 YYEEEE come from the germline V gene. There are 14 residues in the CDR3.

The chain employs TRBV7-8 and TRBJ1-2; 10 positions agree with TRBD1. V shed 5 bases, J shed 5 bases, and the junction held 14 bases outside the gene matches. Germline values: CDR1 SGHVS, CDR2 FQNEAQ. The CDR3 totals 17 residues. The CDR3 reads CASSLRGQGQGIYGYTF. CDR3 coding DNA: TGTGCCAGCAGCCTAAGGGGACAGGGGCAAGGAATATATGGCTACACCTTC. The full variable domain, its missing parts supplied by reference TRBV7-8 and TRBJ1-2, is GAGVSQSPRYKVAKRGQDVALRCDPISGHVSLFWYQQALGQGPEFLTYFQNEAQLDKSGLPSDRFFAERPEGSVSTLKIQRTQQEDSAVYLCASSLRGQGQGIYGYTFGSGTRLTVV.

The chain joins TRBV2 to TRBJ2-1, with 13 bases aligning to TRBD2. The CDR3 extends over 16 amino acids. Germline loops: CDR1 SNHLY, CDR2 FYNNEI. V lost 6 bases and J lost 5; bases outside the gene matches: 7. The CDR3 sequence is CASRESGLAGHNEQFF. CDR3 DNA sequence: TGTGCCAGCAGAGAATCGGGACTAGCGGGGCACAATGAGCAGTTCTTC. Complete variable domain (other parts from reference TRBV2 and TRBJ2-1): EPEVTQTPSHQVTQMGQEVILRCVPISNHLYFYWYRQILGQKVEFLVSFYNNEISEKSEIFDDQFSVERPDGSNFTLKIRSTKLEDSAMYFCASRESGLAGHNEQFFGPGTRLTVL.

This clone was observed a single time. This chain links TRBV29-1 with TRBJ1-1; perhaps TRBD1 as D (5 bases). Germline CDR1 reads SQVTM; CDR2 reads ANQGSEA. This CDR3 has 13 residues. V shed 7 bases and J shed 0 bases, with 12 bases lying between them. In DNA form, the CDR3 reads TGCAGCGCCATACAGGACCTGAACACTGAAGCTTTCTTT. Protein sequence: CSAIQDLNTEAFF. The full variable domain, its missing parts supplied by reference TRBV29-1 and TRBJ1-1, is SAVISQKPSRDICQRGTSLTIQCQVDSQVTMMFWYRQQPGQSLTLIATANQGSEATYESGFVIDKFPISRPNLTFSTLTVSNMSPEDSSIYLCSAIQDLNTEAFFGQGTRLTVV.